This T cell receptor (beta chain) was recorded in a study of cytomegalovirus exposure and HLA in healthy donors. Points on this clone: Its antigen is unknown.

Study-wide results and caveats: The classifier, whose performance was assessed in both the original and validation cohorts, reportedly diagnosed cytomegalovirus status with high specificity and sensitivity.

The PCR employed 60 Vbeta primers together with 13 Jbeta primers. Method: immunoSEQ multiplex PCR; TCRdb's copy keeps in-frame clones and lacks some. The sample holds roughly 180,000 clones, around four fifths seen once. The V and J ends lost 8 bases and 5 bases, in that order; junction bases with no gene match: 4. Germline V gives CDR1 MDHEN, CDR2 SYDVKM. The CDR3 sequence is 12 residues long. Material for sequencing was PBMCs. This chain joins TRBV28 and TRBJ2-5; 8 bases fit TRBD2. This TCR came from a man aged 25-45 years in good health and CMV-seronegative. The chain's CDR3 is CASGGRWETQYF. CDR3 in DNA: TGTGCCAGCGGCGGGAGGTGGGAGACCCAGTACTTC. Together with reference TRBV28 and TRBJ2-5, the CDR3 gives the full variable domain: DVKVTQSSRYLVKRTGEKVFLECVQDMDHENMFWYRQDPGLGLRLIYFSYDVKMKEKGDIPEGYSVSREKKERFSLILESASTNQTSMYLCASGGRWETQYFGPGTRLLVL.